A single sample is the source of the 24 T cell receptor beta chains below, sequenced in a study of control samples from healthy donors and cancer patients. Libraries were prepared by immunoSEQ multiplex PCR; TCRdb keeps only in-frame clonotypes and omits some of them. Of 180,000 or so clones listed, approximately 92% are singletons. What was sequenced was blood. Receptor source: a woman aged 60-75 years in good health.

This chain uses TRBV7-2 with TRBJ2-7; 8 bases map to TRBD2. Trimming cost V 0 bases and J 4 bases; bases outside gene matches: 2. Germline assignment: CDR1 SGHTA and CDR2 FQGNSA. CDR3 size: 14 residues. CDR3 nucleotide sequence: TGTGCCAGCAGCTTAGCCGCGGGGGGATACGAGCAGTACTTC. Translating gives CASSLAAGGYEQYF.

The chain combines TRBV6-2 or TRBV6-3 with TRBJ2-3; maybe TRBD1 (6 bases). The CDR3 contains 15 residues. Trimming pared 4 bases from V and 4 bases from J, leaving 15 bases between. Germline-derived CDR1 and CDR2 are MNHEY and SVGEGT. The CDR3 DNA reads TGTGCCAGCAGTTTCGAACAGGGAAGTGCAGATACGCAGTATTTT. Encoded protein: CASSFEQGSADTQYF.

This clone has just a few counts. The chain couples TRBV7-2 to TRBJ1-2; no firm D call. V lost 1 base and J 4 bases, leaving 7 bases between the germline ends. There are 13 residues in the CDR3. Germline CDR1 SGHTA, CDR2 FQGNSA. CDR3 nucleotide sequence: TGTGCCAGCAGCTTAGGTCAGAGCTATGGCTACACCTTC. Amino acids: CASSLGQSYGYTF. Complete variable domain (other parts from reference TRBV7-2 and TRBJ1-2): GAGVSQSPSNKVTEKGKDVELRCDPISGHTALYWYRQSLGQGLEFLIYFQGNSAPDKSGLPSDRFSAERTGGSVSTLTIQRTQQEDSAVYLCASSLGQSYGYTFGSGTRLTVV.

J is TRBJ2-1 and V is TRBV30; 11 bases agree with TRBD2. Losses at the gene ends were 0 bases for V and 8 bases for J; bases not matched to a gene: 6. This CDR3 comprises 15 residues. The V gene's germline CDR1 is GTSNPN and CDR2 SVGIG (reference sequence). The CDR3 loop is CAWSVGLAGIDEQFF. CDR3 DNA sequence: TGTGCCTGGAGTGTTGGACTAGCGGGCATCGATGAGCAGTTCTTC.

This chain uses TRBV7-9 with TRBJ1-4; D is unresolved. Trimming shortened V by 5 bases and J by 4 bases, and 11 bases separated the two germline ends. This CDR3 comprises 14 residues. CDR1 is SEHNR and CDR2 is FQNEAQ in the germline V gene (reference sequence). Here the CDR3 DNA reads TGTGCCAGCAGCACCGACGGAAGTAATGAAAAACTGTTTTTT. This gives the protein CASSTDGSNEKLFF.

The sample holds a few counts of this clone. This chain connects TRBV5-6 to TRBJ2-5, with TRBD1 as a possible D gene (6 bases). Germline CDR1 SGHDT, CDR2 YYEEEE. V lost 4 bases and J 5 bases, leaving 21 bases between the germline ends. The CDR3 spans 16 residues. Here the CDR3 reads CASSRKDRSRGETQYF. The CDR3 coding sequence is TGTGCCAGCAGCAGAAAAGACAGGAGTAGGGGGGAGACCCAGTACTTC.

The chain uses TRBV7-9 and TRBJ2-3; 10 positions match TRBD2. The CDR3 is made up of 17 amino acids. The ends lost 4 bases at V and 4 bases at J; junction bases unmatched: 11. Germline assignment: CDR1 SEHNR and CDR2 FQNEAQ (reference sequence). The CDR3 protein is CASSSGVAGGYADTQYF. DNA of the CDR3: TGTGCCAGCAGCTCGGGAGTAGCGGGGGGTTACGCAGATACGCAGTATTTT.

This chain joins TRBV6-5 and TRBJ2-1; 10 bases are a match to TRBD2. CDR3 size: 16 residues. J lost 6 bases, V lost 0 bases, and 5 bases had no gene match. Germline-derived CDR1 and CDR2 are MNHEY and SVGAGI. CDR3 DNA sequence: TGTGCCAGCAGTTACTCGTGGCTAGCGGGGGCCAATGAGCAGTTCTTC. It codes for CASSYSWLAGANEQFF.

The chain couples TRBV5-4 to TRBJ2-2; TRBD2 aligns across 9 bases. The V segment lost 2 bases and the J segment 5 bases; nucleotides outside the gene matches: 7. The CDR3 spans 16 residues. The germline V gene has CDR1 SGHNT and CDR2 YYREEE (reference sequence). The CDR3 nucleotides read TGTGCCAGCAGCTTCGCGGGTAGCGGGGGTACCGGGGAGCTGTTTTTT. It encodes CASSFAGSGGTGELFF.

In its sample, this clone was seen once. V and J are TRBV5-1 and TRBJ1-2, with a weak D call TRBD1 (6 bases). The CDR3 runs to 14 residues. CDR1 is SGHRS, CDR2 YFSETQ, per germline. V was trimmed by 2 bases and J by 0 bases, leaving 8 bases between them. The CDR3 coding sequence is TGCGCCAGCAGCTTAGCAGGGGCTAACTATGGCTACACCTTC. Translation gives CASSLAGANYGYTF.

This chain uses TRBV19 with TRBJ1-4; TRBD1 might be the D (6 bases). Germline CDR1 and CDR2: LNHDA and SQIVND (reference sequence). V lost 6 bases and J 7 bases, leaving 18 bases between the germline ends. The CDR3 sequence is 15 residues long. DNA for the CDR3: TGTGCCAGTAGCTTACAGGGTCAAGGGAGTGAAAAACTGTTTTTT. The encoded protein is CASSLQGQGSEKLFF.

This rearrangement joins TRBV12-3 or TRBV12-4 to TRBJ1-1, with D unclear. CDR3 length equals 13 residues. The V end lost 6 bases, the J end lost 1 base, and 9 bases lay between the germline ends. The CDR3 loop reads CASRAPENTEAFF. DNA for the CDR3: TGTGCCAGCAGGGCCCCAGAGAACACTGAAGCTTTCTTT.

The rearrangement joins TRBV21-1 to TRBJ1-3; no DNA check was done on the table's D call, TRBD1. TRBV21-1 is reported as a pseudogene. This CDR3 comprises 17 residues. The CDR3 region is CASTQGGWESSGNTIYF. In DNA form, the CDR3 reads TGTGCCAGCACCCAGGGGGGTTGGGAGTCCTCTGGAAACACCATATATTTT.

The genes are TRBV19 and TRBJ2-2, with 7 nucleotides matching TRBD1. This CDR3 spans 15 amino acids. V trimming: 7 bases; J trimming: 6 bases; junction bases outside the gene matches: 11. Per the germline V gene, CDR1 is LNHDA and CDR2 is SQIVND (reference sequence). The CDR3 is CASTRQGRMPGELFF. As DNA, the CDR3 is TGTGCCAGTACCAGACAGGGAAGGATGCCCGGGGAGCTGTTTTTT.

V and J are TRBV10-2 and TRBJ1-1, with no clear D. The CDR3 is made up of 14 amino acids. V was shortened by 2 bases and J by 5 bases, with 12 bases between the two germline ends. Germline CDR1 is WSHSY and CDR2 is SAAADI. In DNA form, the CDR3 reads TGCGCCAGCAGTGAGATCCGAGCGGGGACTGAAGCTTTCTTT. This encodes CASSEIRAGTEAFF.

This sequence joins TRBV29-1 and TRBJ1-5; a weak D match, TRBD1 (5 bases). Germline V gives CDR1 SQVTM, CDR2 ANQGSEA. The V end was cut by 3 bases, the J end by 8 bases, with 14 bases between. The CDR3 spans 13 residues. In DNA, the CDR3 is TGCAGCGTTGATACAAATGAAGGGGAGCCCCAGCATTTT. This translates into CSVDTNEGEPQHF.

This clone was counted only a few times. The chain combines TRBV6-5 with TRBJ2-2, with D possibly being TRBD1 or TRBD2 (5 bases each). Trimming shortened V by 7 bases and J by 4 bases, and 16 bases separated the two germline ends. Germline V gene data show CDR1 as MNHEY and CDR2 as SVGAGI. This CDR3 contains 15 residues. CDR3 sequence reads: CASIELGAGTGELFF. The CDR3 coding sequence is TGTGCCAGCATCGAACTCGGGGCGGGCACCGGGGAGCTGTTTTTT.

The chain combines TRBV12-5 with TRBJ1-1; D unresolved. V was pared by 5 bases and J by 1 base, with 8 bases between. This CDR3 comprises 13 residues. Germline loops: CDR1 LGHNT, CDR2 FRNRAP. The CDR3 loop is CASGPLTNTEAFF. The CDR3 nucleotides read TGTGCTAGTGGTCCCCTAACGAACACTGAAGCTTTCTTT.

The V and J genes are TRBV6-5 and TRBJ1-2; D possibly corresponds to TRBD1 (5 bases). The germline V and J ends were trimmed by 10 bases and 0 bases, with 12 bases remaining between them. CDR1 is MNHEY and CDR2 is SVGAGI in the germline V gene. This CDR3 contains 13 residues. The CDR3 here is CATIRAPNYGYTF. Written as DNA, the CDR3 is TGTGCCACCATCAGGGCCCCTAACTATGGCTACACCTTC.

V and J are TRBV9 and TRBJ1-3; D possibly corresponds to TRBD1 (5 bases). This CDR3 comprises 15 residues. V was trimmed by 5 bases and J by 5 bases, leaving 17 bases between them. CDR1 is SGDLS and CDR2 is YYNGEE in the germline V gene. In DNA form, the CDR3 reads TGTGCCAGCAGTGAATCTCGGGACGGGAGAAACACCATATATTTT. Protein product: CASSESRDGRNTIYF.

The rearrangement links TRBV19 to TRBJ1-2; D gene ambiguous. The V end lost 3 bases, the J end lost 4 bases, and 9 bases lay between the germline ends. The CDR3 totals 13 residues. Germline CDR1 and CDR2: LNHDA and SQIVND (reference sequence). This CDR3 is CASSMKTSYGYTF. The CDR3, as DNA: TGTGCCAGTAGTATGAAGACTTCCTATGGCTACACCTTC.

The V call is TRBV11-2, the J call TRBJ1-6; tentative D call: TRBD1 (5 bases). The CDR3 totals 15 residues. The germline V and J ends were trimmed by 1 base and 6 bases, with 10 bases remaining between them. Per germline, CDR1 SGHAT and CDR2 FQNNGV. In DNA, the CDR3 is TGTGCCAGCAGCTTAGGGGACGGCAGTAATTCACCCCTCCACTTT. Amino acids: CASSLGDGSNSPLHF.

This chain links TRBV18 with TRBJ2-1; 7 bases match TRBD2. CDR1 KGHSH and CDR2 LQKENI come from the germline V gene. This CDR3 comprises 15 residues. J gave up 5 bases and V 4 bases, and 8 bases lay outside the gene matches. This chain's CDR3 is CASSRLATRDNEQFF. DNA of the CDR3: TGTGCCAGCTCACGACTAGCCACTCGAGACAATGAGCAGTTCTTC. Full variable domain (outside the CDR3, taken from reference TRBV18 and TRBJ2-1): NAGVMQNPRHLVRRRGQEARLRCSPMKGHSHVYWYRQLPEEGLKFMVYLQKENIIDESGMPKERFSAEFPKEGPSILRIQQVVRGDSAAYFCASSRLATRDNEQFFGPGTRLTVL.

V gene TRBV7-3 combines with J gene TRBJ1-2, with D possibly matching TRBD1 (6 bases). This CDR3 contains 15 residues. V dropped 1 base and J dropped 13 bases, with 22 bases sitting between them. CDR1 is SGHTA, CDR2 FQGTGA, per germline. The CDR3 nucleotides are TGTGCCAGCAGCTTAATCTCTGGGGCAGGGTGGGGGCTCACCTTC. It is translated as CASSLISGAGWGLTF.